This T cell receptor (beta chain) was sequenced for a study of somatic mutations in cytotoxic T cells in rheumatoid arthritis. Researchers isolated CD4+ and CD8+ cells by positive magnetic bead selection and then checked their purity by flow cytometry. Sequencing used immunoSEQ multiplex PCR; TCRdb keeps in-frame clones, though not all of them. The sample holds roughly 35,000 clones, roughly 80% seen once. Study-wide results and limits: The largest CD8+ clone made up over 20% of CD8+ cells in about an eighth of the 65 patients. A finding that went unadjusted for multiple comparisons was the slight underrepresentation of TRBV07 in rheumatoid arthritis patients. Age-matched healthy controls and rheumatoid arthritis patients had CD8+ T-cell clonality that did not differ significantly.

Deletions cut 1 base from V and 0 bases from J, with 13 bases between. The V gene's germline CDR1 is SEHNR and CDR2 FQNEAQ (reference sequence). CDR3 length: 17 amino acids. On this clone itself: Its antigen is not identified.

This TCR derives from a man aged 35 to 55 in good health. The sequenced sample was CD8+ T cells sorted from blood. The chain joins TRBV7-9 to TRBJ1-3; no definite D call. CDR3 residues: CASSLGRTDDSGNTIYF. As DNA, the CDR3 is TGTGCCAGCAGCTTAGGCCGGACGGACGACTCTGGAAACACCATATATTTT.